The rows below give T cell receptor beta chains drawn from one sample of a study of blood T cell repertoires in COVID-19. Repertoires were generated with immunoSEQ multiplex PCR, while TCRdb's copy carries only in-frame clones and drops some. The profile shows under 150,000 clones, around four fifths of them singletons. The source material was PBMCs or T cells enriched from blood (not recorded which). These receptors originate from a middle-aged woman who had recovered from COVID-19. Both conserved end residues are part of each CDR3. D genes are given only for firm matches. Where a row states a size, it is once, few, many or the class of an expanded clone; other rows omit it.

>-|TRBV5-1|TRBJ1-2|few
CASSLMRNYGYTF
TGCGCCAGCAGCTTGATGCGTAATTATGGCTACACCTTC
>-|TRBV9|TRBJ2-3|once
CASSVGLAGTDTQYF
TGTGCCAGCAGCGTAGGATTAGCGGGCACAGATACGCAGTATTTT
>-|TRBV5-4|TRBJ2-2|-
CASSLALADDTGELFF
TGTGCCAGCAGCTTGGCCCTAGCTGATGACACCGGGGAGCTGTTTTTT
>-|TRBV4-1|TRBJ1-1|-
CASSQAVRSGAFF
TGCGCCAGCAGCCAAGCTGTCCGGTCGGGAGCTTTCTTT
>-|TRBV5-1|TRBJ2-7|-
CASSLGQSPVYEQYF
TGCGCCAGCAGCTTGGGACAGAGCCCAGTCTACGAGCAGTACTTC
>-|TRBV2|TRBJ1-1|-
CASIEDTEAFF
TGTGCCAGCATCGAGGACACTGAAGCTTTCTTT
>TRBD1|TRBV2|TRBJ2-5|-
CASTEGTGEWETQYF
TGTGCCAGCACCGAAGGCACAGGGGAATGGGAGACCCAGTACTTC
>TRBD1|TRBV9|TRBJ1-6|-
CASSTGTVQANSPLHF
TGTGCCAGCAGCACCGGGACAGTACAAGCGAATTCACCCCTCCACTTT
>TRBD1|TRBV5-6|TRBJ2-2|once
CASSSWNRGVGELFF
TGTGCCAGCAGCTCCTGGAACAGGGGTGTCGGGGAGCTGTTTTTT
>-|TRBV28|TRBJ1-5|once
CASIQGLDQPQHF
TGTGCCAGCATTCAGGGATTGGATCAGCCCCAGCATTTT
>-|TRBV2|TRBJ2-3|-
CASAADTDTQYF
TGTGCCAGCGCTGCGGACACAGATACGCAGTATTTT
>-|TRBV7-9|TRBJ1-5|-
CASSLAEDNQPQHF
TGTGCCAGCAGCTTAGCGGAGGATAATCAGCCCCAGCATTTT
>-|TRBV29-1|TRBJ1-4|-
CSARRRATNEKLFF
TGCAGCGCCCGTAGGAGAGCAACTAATGAAAAACTGTTTTTT
>TRBD2|TRBV4-1|TRBJ2-1|-
CASSQAGGGNEQFF
TGCGCCAGCAGCCAAGCGGGGGGAGGCAATGAGCAGTTCTTC
>-|TRBV7-3|TRBJ1-1|-
CASSPDGTEAFF
TGTGCCAGCAGCCCAGACGGGACAGAAGCTTTCTTT
>TRBD1|TRBV5-6|TRBJ1-5|-
CASRRGQGNQPQHF
TGTGCCAGCAGACGTGGACAGGGAAATCAGCCCCAGCATTTT
>TRBD1|TRBV6-5|TRBJ1-2|-
CASSTYRGYGYTF
TGTGCCAGCAGCACCTACAGGGGCTATGGCTACACCTTC
>-|TRBV19|TRBJ2-7|-
CASSPMGTNGWGEQYF
TGTGCCAGTAGTCCTATGGGGACAAACGGATGGGGCGAGCAGTACTTC
>-|TRBV15|TRBJ1-1|-
CATSRTGGMNTEAFF
TGTGCCACCAGCAGAACCGGCGGTATGAACACTGAAGCTTTCTTT
>TRBD1|TRBV7-9|TRBJ2-1|-
CASSPRGTRVYNEQFF
TGTGCCAGCAGCCCCAGGGGGACCAGGGTCTACAATGAGCAGTTCTTC
>TRBD2|TRBV29-1|TRBJ2-3|-
CSVDRGGGADTQYF
TGCAGCGTTGATCGGGGCGGGGGGGCAGATACGCAGTATTTT
>-|TRBV28|TRBJ2-7|-
CASRGGTGYEQYF
TGTGCCAGCAGGGGGGGGACAGGCTACGAGCAGTACTTC
>TRBD2|TRBV9|TRBJ2-2|once
CASSGGGAGLFPGELFF
TGTGCCAGCAGCGGCGGGGGGGCAGGGCTTTTCCCCGGGGAGCTGTTTTTT
>TRBD2|TRBV11-1|TRBJ2-5|-
CASSMDSSGGETQYF
TGTGCCAGCAGTATGGACTCTAGCGGGGGGGAGACCCAGTACTTC
>TRBD2|TRBV4-1|TRBJ2-3|few
CASSQDLPSGADTDTQYF
TGCGCCAGCAGCCAAGATCTTCCTAGCGGAGCTGACACAGATACGCAGTATTTT
>-|TRBV6-4|TRBJ1-1|-
CASSRRDTEAFF
TGTGCCAGCAGCCGACGGGACACTGAAGCTTTCTTT
>-|TRBV10-3|TRBJ1-5|-
CAITESRDGQPQHF
TGTGCCATCACCGAAAGCAGGGATGGACAGCCCCAGCATTTT
>TRBD1|TRBV5-1|TRBJ2-7|-
CASSFGDSYYEQYF
TGCGCCAGCAGCTTCGGGGACAGCTACTACGAGCAGTACTTC
>TRBD1|TRBV2|TRBJ2-7|-
CASSATGQASYEQYF
TGTGCCAGCAGTGCGACGGGACAGGCCTCCTACGAGCAGTACTTC
>TRBD2|TRBV6-5|TRBJ2-2|-
CASSRRGLGTGELFF
TGTGCCAGCAGTCGGCGGGGGTTGGGTACCGGGGAGCTGTTTTTT
>-|TRBV9|TRBJ1-6|-
CASAVDALNSPLHF
TGTGCCAGCGCAGTTGATGCCTTGAATTCACCCCTCCACTTT
>-|TRBV19|TRBJ1-1|-
CATEMGAGTEAFF
TGTGCCACGGAGATGGGAGCCGGGACTGAAGCTTTCTTT
>TRBD1|TRBV10-2|TRBJ1-2|-
CASGEAGGTSRYGYTF
TGCGCCAGCGGCGAGGCAGGGGGGACGTCTAGGTATGGCTACACCTTC
>TRBD1|TRBV5-5|TRBJ1-6|-
CASSPGQAYNSPLHF
TGTGCCAGCAGCCCAGGACAGGCCTATAATTCACCCCTCCACTTT
>TRBD1|TRBV6-5|TRBJ1-2|-
CASSYSGTGERGYTF
TGTGCCAGCAGTTACTCAGGGACAGGGGAACGTGGCTACACCTTC
>TRBD2|TRBV11-3|TRBJ2-1|-
CASSLVAGGYNEQFF
TGTGCCAGCAGCTTGGTTGCGGGGGGCTACAATGAGCAGTTCTTC
>TRBD2|TRBV19|TRBJ2-3|-
CASNSGTSGVIADTQYF
TGTGCCAGTAATTCAGGGACTAGCGGGGTGATAGCAGATACGCAGTATTTT
>-|TRBV12-3/TRBV12-4|TRBJ2-1|-
CASRPSSNEQFF
TGTGCCAGCAGGCCCTCCAGTAATGAGCAGTTCTTC
>TRBD1|TRBV12-3/TRBV12-4|TRBJ2-3|-
CASSMTGTDTQYF
TGTGCCAGCAGTATGACAGGGACAGATACGCAGTATTTT
>-|TRBV9|TRBJ1-2|-
CASSVGAGGYGYTF
TGTGCCAGCAGCGTAGGGGCCGGGGGATATGGCTACACCTTC
>-|TRBV14|TRBJ2-2|-
CASSQVTGELFF
TGTGCCAGCAGCCAAGTAACCGGGGAGCTGTTTTTT
>-|TRBV2|TRBJ2-2|-
CASSEGQRVVGGELFF
TGTGCCAGCAGTGAGGGCCAGCGGGTGGTCGGCGGGGAGCTGTTTTTT
>-|TRBV30|TRBJ1-1|-
CAWRRLGAKAFF
TGTGCCTGGAGAAGGTTAGGGGCCAAAGCTTTCTTT
>TRBD1|TRBV5-1|TRBJ2-7|once
CASSLADRSSDEQYF
TGCGCCAGCAGCTTGGCGGACAGGAGTTCCGACGAGCAGTACTTC
>-|TRBV7-9|TRBJ2-7|-
CASSHRVGGYEQYF
TGTGCCAGCAGCCATCGTGTAGGGGGTTACGAGCAGTACTTC
>TRBD1|TRBV3-1/TRBV3-2|TRBJ1-2|-
CASSTMDRVGGYTF
TGTGCCAGCAGCACCATGGACAGGGTTGGTGGCTACACCTTC
>TRBD2|TRBV2|TRBJ2-1|-
CASLVLAGNNEQFF
TGTGCCAGCTTAGTGCTAGCGGGTAACAATGAGCAGTTCTTC
>-|TRBV3-1/TRBV3-2|TRBJ2-7|few
CASSQRSGVYEQYF
TGTGCCAGCAGCCAAAGGTCCGGGGTCTACGAGCAGTACTTC
>TRBD2|TRBV10-3|TRBJ2-1|-
CAISEGLAPNNEQFF
TGTGCCATCAGTGAGGGACTAGCGCCCAACAATGAGCAGTTCTTC
>-|TRBV3-1/TRBV3-2|TRBJ1-2|-
CASSQEGKGKNYGYTF
TGTGCCAGCAGCCAAGAGGGGAAGGGGAAAAACTATGGCTACACCTTC
>-|TRBV5-1|TRBJ2-1|-
CASSEDSDRYNEQFF
TGCGCCAGCAGCGAAGACAGCGACCGCTACAATGAGCAGTTCTTC
>-|TRBV6-5|TRBJ1-1|-
CASNLDKNMNTEAFF
TGTGCCAGCAACCTTGACAAAAACATGAACACTGAAGCTTTCTTT
>-|TRBV6-5|TRBJ2-7|-
CASSPPGSVTYEQYF
TGTGCCAGCAGTCCACCGGGGTCAGTAACCTACGAGCAGTACTTC
>-|TRBV5-6|TRBJ1-1|-
CASSLERVNTEAFF
TGTGCCAGCAGCTTGGAGCGAGTGAACACTGAAGCTTTCTTT
>TRBD1|TRBV6-5|TRBJ1-3|-
CASRESGGYGNTIYF
TGTGCCAGCAGAGAGTCAGGGGGCTATGGAAACACCATATATTTT
>-|TRBV6-5|TRBJ1-2|-
CASQGGYGYTF
TGTGCCAGCCAGGGAGGCTATGGCTACACCTTC
>-|TRBV9|TRBJ1-3|once
CASSPRLSGSGNTIYF
TGTGCCAGCAGCCCTCGACTGAGTGGGTCTGGAAACACCATATATTTT
>TRBD1|TRBV30|TRBJ1-5|once
CAWTDRVVGQPQHF
TGTGCCTGGACAGACAGGGTGGTCGGTCAGCCCCAGCATTTT
>-|TRBV19|TRBJ2-1|few
CASSTTGRVAASSYNEQFF
TGTGCCAGTAGTACGACGGGCAGGGTAGCGGCGAGCTCCTACAATGAGCAGTTCTTC
>-|TRBV25-1|TRBJ1-2|-
CASSESDGGWSYGYTF
TGTGCCAGCAGTGAATCGGACGGGGGATGGAGCTATGGCTACACCTTC